These 5 T cell receptor beta chains were sequenced from one sample in a study of cytomegalovirus exposure and HLA in healthy donors. Primers included in the PCR were 60 Vbeta and 13 Jbeta primers. Here immunoSEQ multiplex PCR was the method, and the copy in TCRdb shows in-frame clones only, minus some. This table has about 160,000 clones, 60% to 85% appearing once. Specimen: PBMCs. All receptors come from a man aged 30 to 39 in good health and CMV-seropositive.

This sequence joins TRBV7-3 and TRBJ1-5; 7 bases align to TRBD1. Germline V CDR1 and CDR2: SGHTA, FQGTGA. The CDR3 sequence is 21 residues long. Unmatched junction bases numbered 24, after V lost 5 bases and J lost 2 bases. CDR3 nucleotides: TGTGCCAGCAGCCCACTAGACCGATGGGACAGTCCAGAATGTGGCAATCAGCCCCAGCATTTT. Protein product: CASSPLDRWDSPECGNQPQHF.

The CDR3 coding sequence is TGTGCCAGCAGCCGCACGGGGTCAGGAACCGGGGAGCTGTTTTTT. Its protein is CASSRTGSGTGELFF. The chain recombines TRBV4-2 with TRBJ2-2; tentatively, D is TRBD2 (5 bases). In germline, CDR1 is LGHNA, CDR2 YNFKEQ. This CDR3 has 15 amino acids. The V end was cut by 4 bases, the J end by 5 bases, with 14 bases between.

The chain couples TRBV7-3 to TRBJ1-1, with TRBD1 matching over 7 bases. Germline V gene sequence: CDR1 SGHTA, CDR2 FQGTGA. This CDR3 region has 15 residues. J gave up 4 bases and V 5 bases, and 10 bases lay outside the gene matches. CDR3 sequence reads: CASSPRTGFSTEAFF. Here the CDR3 DNA reads TGTGCCAGCAGCCCTAGGACAGGATTCTCCACTGAAGCTTTCTTT. Full variable domain (missing parts from reference TRBV7-3 and TRBJ1-1): GAGVSQTPSNKVTEKGKYVELRCDPISGHTALYWYRQSLGQGPEFLIYFQGTGAADDSGLPNDRFFAVRPEGSVSTLKIQRTERGDSAVYLCASSPRTGFSTEAFFGQGTRLTVV.

The J gene is TRBJ2-4, the V gene TRBV28, with D tentatively TRBD1 (6 bases). The CDR3 consists of 14 residues. Germline CDR1 MDHEN, CDR2 SYDVKM. V was clipped by 1 base and J by 6 bases, with 10 bases between them. The CDR3 bases are TGTGCCAGCAGTTTATCACAGGGCGCAAACATTCAGTACTTC. This encodes CASSLSQGANIQYF.

The chain has TRBV5-5 and TRBJ1-1, with 7 bases lining up with TRBD1. Germline-derived CDR1 and CDR2 are SGHKS and YYEKEE (reference sequence). CDR3 size: 15 residues. After removal of 0 bases from V and 3 bases from J, the junction contained 5 bases not matched to a gene. CDR3 coding DNA: TGTGCCAGCAGCTTGGGACAGGGACGTGACACTGAAGCTTTCTTT. Translating gives CASSLGQGRDTEAFF.